Listed below are T cell receptor beta chains from one sample, sequenced in a study of Graves' ophthalmopathy and Graves' hyperthyroidism. TCRdb itself ran the multiplex PCR reads through MiXCR, one entry per CDR3 protein. This table holds roughly 230,000 distinct CDR3 sequences, 20% to 25% found once. The sample consisted of peripheral blood. The receptors shown here come from a woman aged 50 to 65 with Graves' ophthalmopathy. Each CDR3 is given with its conserved first and last residue. D genes are given only for firm matches. Clone size is shown for a subset of rows, as once, few, many or a class of expanded clone.

CDR3: CSAKETVSYQPQHF
DNA: TGCAGTGCTAAAGAGACAGTCTCCTATCAGCCCCAGCATTTT
size: many
J: TRBJ1-5
D: -
V: TRBV20-1

CDR3: CASSSVLFGTGELFF
DNA: TGTGCCAGCAGCTCAGTCCTCTTCGGGACCGGGGAGCTGTTTTTT
size: -
J: TRBJ2-2
D: -
V: TRBV11-2

CDR3: CASSLSASGVETQYF
DNA: TGTGCCAGCAGTTTAAGTGCTAGCGGGGTGGAGACCCAGTACTTC
size: -
J: TRBJ2-5
D: TRBD2
V: TRBV27

CDR3: CASSLAGQPEAFF
DNA: TGCGCCAGCAGCTTGGCGGGGCAGCCTGAAGCTTTCTTT
size: many
J: TRBJ1-1
D: -
V: TRBV5-1

CDR3: CASRRDRELDGNQPQHF
DNA: TGTGCCAGTAGACGGGACAGGGAGTTAGATGGCAATCAGCCCCAGCATTTT
size: many
J: TRBJ1-5
D: TRBD1
V: TRBV19

CDR3: CASLTQGRHTEAFF
DNA: TGTGCCAGCTTAACCCAGGGGCGGCACACTGAAGCTTTCTTT
size: many
J: TRBJ1-1
D: -
V: TRBV6-1

CDR3: CATTGNGNQPQHF
DNA: TGTGCCACCACTGGTAATGGCAATCAGCCCCAGCATTTT
size: -
J: TRBJ1-5
D: -
V: TRBV28

CDR3: CASIGDYEQYF
DNA: TGTGCCAGCATAGGGGACTACGAGCAGTACTTC
size: many
J: TRBJ2-7
D: -
V: TRBV6-1

CDR3: CASRIASGSTYEQYF
DNA: TGCGCCAGCAGAATCGCGAGCGGGAGTACATACGAGCAGTACTTC
size: many
J: TRBJ2-7
D: TRBD2
V: TRBV5-1

CDR3: CASSETELAEQETQYF
DNA: TGTGCCAGCAGTGAAACCGAACTAGCGGAACAAGAGACCCAGTACTTC
size: many
J: TRBJ2-5
D: TRBD2
V: TRBV6-1

CDR3: CASSFSEANQPQHF
DNA: TGTGCCAGCAGTTTCAGCGAGGCTAATCAGCCCCAGCATTTT
size: -
J: TRBJ1-5
D: -
V: TRBV7-2

CDR3: CSATKEGAGSEQYF
DNA: TGCAGTGCTACAAAGGAGGGTGCGGGCAGCGAGCAGTACTTC
size: few
J: TRBJ2-7
D: -
V: TRBV20-1

CDR3: CASSPQGNYQPQHF
DNA: TGTGCCAGCAGCCCACAGGGGAATTATCAGCCCCAGCATTTT
size: -
J: TRBJ1-5
D: TRBD1
V: TRBV28

CDR3: CASSLTGTSWGETQYF
DNA: TGTGCCAGCAGCTTAACGGGGACTAGCTGGGGAGAGACCCAGTACTTC
size: -
J: TRBJ2-5
D: TRBD2
V: TRBV9

CDR3: CSVEDGAEQYF
DNA: TGCAGCGTTGAAGATGGGGCCGAGCAGTACTTC
size: many
J: TRBJ2-7
D: -
V: TRBV29-1

CDR3: CASSPQGGGNTGELFF
DNA: TGTGCCAGCAGCCCCCAAGGGGGCGGAAACACCGGGGAGCTGTTTTTT
size: many
J: TRBJ2-2
D: TRBD1
V: TRBV7-6

CDR3: CASTPGGVSGANVLTF
DNA: TGTGCCAGCACCCCCGGAGGGGTGTCTGGGGCCAACGTCCTGACTTTC
size: many
J: TRBJ2-6
D: -
V: TRBV2

CDR3: CASRDRVQETQYF
DNA: TGTGCCAGCAGGGACAGAGTTCAAGAGACCCAGTACTTC
size: many
J: TRBJ2-5
D: -
V: TRBV3-1

CDR3: CASGIAPSYEQYF
DNA: TGTGCCAGCGGTATAGCGCCTTCCTACGAGCAGTACTTC
size: -
J: TRBJ2-7
D: -
V: TRBV2

CDR3: CASSLEAGPLETQYF
DNA: TGTGCCAGCAGCTTAGAGGCAGGGCCGTTGGAGACCCAGTACTTC
size: -
J: TRBJ2-5
D: -
V: TRBV11-2

CDR3: CASSLDGHPQETQYF
DNA: TGTGCCAGCAGCTTAGATGGTCATCCACAAGAGACCCAGTACTTC
size: many
J: TRBJ2-5
D: -
V: TRBV11-2

CDR3: CASSGRSGGYSYEQYF
DNA: TGTGCCAGCAGCGGACGAAGTGGGGGCTACTCCTACGAGCAGTACTTC
size: many
J: TRBJ2-7
D: -
V: TRBV9

CDR3: CASSLGGTGVRETQYF
DNA: TGTGCTAGCAGCTTAGGGGGGACAGGGGTACGAGAGACCCAGTACTTC
size: many
J: TRBJ2-5
D: TRBD1
V: TRBV7-7

CDR3: CSARLAGNQPQHF
DNA: TGCAGTGCTAGATTGGCAGGAAATCAGCCCCAGCATTTT
size: many
J: TRBJ1-5
D: -
V: TRBV20-1

CDR3: CSATEVGPTQPQHF
DNA: TGCAGTGCTACAGAGGTGGGCCCCACTCAGCCCCAGCATTTT
size: many
J: TRBJ1-5
D: -
V: TRBV20-1

CDR3: CASSYPTEAFF
DNA: TGTGCCAGCAGTTATCCCACTGAAGCTTTCTTT
size: many
J: TRBJ1-1
D: -
V: TRBV6-2/TRBV6-3

CDR3: CASSLRIRETQYF
DNA: TGTGCCAGCAGCTTAAGGATAAGAGAGACCCAGTACTTC
size: many
J: TRBJ2-5
D: -
V: TRBV7-2

CDR3: CSAPNLSGGNKETQYF
DNA: TGCAGTGCGCCGAATTTGAGCGGGGGAAACAAAGAGACCCAGTACTTC
size: many
J: TRBJ2-5
D: TRBD2
V: TRBV20-1

CDR3: CASSQDIAVKGYTF
DNA: TGCGCCAGCAGCCAAGATATCGCGGTCAAGGGCTACACCTTC
size: -
J: TRBJ1-2
D: -
V: TRBV4-3

CDR3: CASKRGLEGNTEAFF
DNA: TGTGCCAGTAAGCGAGGTCTCGAGGGGAACACTGAAGCTTTCTTT
size: many
J: TRBJ1-1
D: -
V: TRBV19

CDR3: CASSFYPPGTANTGELFF
DNA: TGTGCCAGCAGTTTCTACCCCCCCGGGACAGCTAACACCGGGGAGCTGTTTTTT
size: few
J: TRBJ2-2
D: TRBD1
V: TRBV28

CDR3: CASSLSQGAKNIQYF
DNA: TGTGCCAGCAGTTTGTCGCAGGGGGCCAAAAACATTCAGTACTTC
size: -
J: TRBJ2-4
D: -
V: TRBV28

CDR3: CASSRDLISYEQYF
DNA: TGTGCCAGCAGTCGGGACTTGATCTCCTACGAGCAGTACTTC
size: many
J: TRBJ2-7
D: -
V: TRBV12-3/TRBV12-4

CDR3: CASSYGVVDTIYF
DNA: TGTGCCAGCAGTTACGGGGTTGTGGACACCATATATTTT
size: many
J: TRBJ1-3
D: -
V: TRBV6-5

CDR3: CASSPAYEQYF
DNA: TGTGCCAGCAGCCCGGCCTACGAGCAGTACTTC
size: -
J: TRBJ2-7
D: -
V: TRBV28

CDR3: CASSLVGVPNTGELFF
DNA: TGTGCCAGCAGTTTAGTTGGGGTCCCGAACACCGGGGAGCTGTTTTTT
size: -
J: TRBJ2-2
D: -
V: TRBV11-2

CDR3: CASRTGINGEQYF
DNA: TGTGCCAGCAGGACGGGGATAAACGGGGAGCAGTACTTC
size: many
J: TRBJ2-7
D: -
V: TRBV6-5

CDR3: CASSRERGWVQQETQYF
DNA: TGTGCCAGCAGCCGAGAGCGGGGATGGGTCCAACAAGAGACCCAGTACTTC
size: many
J: TRBJ2-5
D: TRBD2
V: TRBV11-2

CDR3: CASSNSGMGTQYF
DNA: TGTGCCAGCAGTAATAGCGGGATGGGGACCCAGTACTTC
size: many
J: TRBJ2-5
D: TRBD2
V: TRBV7-3

CDR3: CACSKSFPRPDTEAFF
DNA: TGTGCCTGTTCTAAAAGTTTCCCTCGTCCGGACACTGAAGCTTTCTTT
size: many
J: TRBJ1-1
D: -
V: TRBV30

CDR3: CASSFTRGQGGYTF
DNA: TGTGCCAGCAGTTTTACCAGGGGGCAGGGGGGCTACACCTTC
size: -
J: TRBJ1-2
D: TRBD1
V: TRBV12-3/TRBV12-4

CDR3: CAWRIGAGGYTF
DNA: TGTGCCTGGAGGATAGGGGCGGGAGGCTACACCTTC
size: -
J: TRBJ1-2
D: -
V: TRBV30

CDR3: CASSFTKGSRLRPTQHF
DNA: TGTGCCAGCAGTTTCACAAAAGGCAGCCGCCTTAGGCCGACCCAGCATTTT
size: many
J: TRBJ1-5
D: -
V: TRBV28

CDR3: CAIHGDSTEAFF
DNA: TGTGCCATCCACGGGGACAGCACTGAAGCTTTCTTT
size: -
J: TRBJ1-1
D: TRBD1
V: TRBV10-3

CDR3: CSARLADYEQYF
DNA: TGCAGTGCTAGGCTAGCGGACTACGAGCAGTACTTC
size: few
J: TRBJ2-7
D: TRBD2
V: TRBV20-1

CDR3: CASSSSGQLQTQYF
DNA: TGCGCCAGCAGCTCATCCGGACAGTTACAGACCCAGTACTTC
size: few
J: TRBJ2-5
D: -
V: TRBV5-1

CDR3: CASRPPGQGIKNIQYF
DNA: TGTGCCAGCAGGCCACCGGGACAGGGGATTAAAAACATTCAGTACTTC
size: -
J: TRBJ2-4
D: TRBD1
V: TRBV28

CDR3: CASTSIGAPTGELFF
DNA: TGTGCCAGTACGTCGATCGGGGCGCCCACCGGGGAGCTGTTTTTT
size: many
J: TRBJ2-2
D: -
V: TRBV19

CDR3: CASSVVDRGLSGYTIYF
DNA: TGTGCCAGCAGCGTAGTGGACAGGGGACTATCTGGATACACCATATATTTT
size: -
J: TRBJ1-3
D: TRBD1
V: TRBV9

CDR3: CASSDRDTEETQYF
DNA: TGTGCCAGCAGCGACCGGGACACTGAAGAGACCCAGTACTTC
size: many
J: TRBJ2-5
D: -
V: TRBV28

CDR3: CASSLVQGLTEIQYF
DNA: TGTGCCAGCAGCTTAGTTCAGGGGCTCACGGAGATCCAGTACTTC
size: many
J: TRBJ2-5
D: -
V: TRBV7-2

CDR3: CASSIGRTDTQYF
DNA: TGTGCCAGTAGTATAGGTCGCACAGATACGCAGTATTTT
size: many
J: TRBJ2-3
D: -
V: TRBV19

CDR3: CASSSYRDRNTGELFF
DNA: TGTGCCAGCAGCTCCTACCGGGACAGAAACACCGGGGAGCTGTTTTTT
size: many
J: TRBJ2-2
D: TRBD1
V: TRBV11-1

CDR3: CASSPGGGGYEQYF
DNA: TGTGCCAGCAGCCCGGGCGGAGGGGGCTACGAGCAGTACTTC
size: many
J: TRBJ2-7
D: -
V: TRBV7-9

CDR3: CASSYGGSRNEQFF
DNA: TGTGCCAGCAGTTATGGCGGGAGTAGGAATGAGCAGTTCTTC
size: -
J: TRBJ2-1
D: TRBD2
V: TRBV6-5